One sample yielded the 9 T cell receptor beta chains listed below, sequenced in a study of blood T cells in healthy people across ages. Using a J-beta primer mix together with a sample-barcoded 5' primer, a second PCR was run for about 6 to 11 cycles. TCRdb called the 5' RACE reads again in MiXCR, with one record for every CDR3 protein. The table records roughly 1,700,000 distinct CDR3 sequences, 28% of them present only once. The sequenced sample consisted of blood. These TCRs come from a woman younger than 45 in good health.

This clonotype has a count of ten or more. The chain recombines TRBV20-1 with TRBJ2-7; 8 nucleotides agree with TRBD2. Germline lookup yields CDR1 DFQATT and CDR2 SNEGSKA (reference sequence). This CDR3 comprises 15 residues. Trimming at V came to 3 bases and at J to 5 bases, leaving 12 bases not matched to a gene. The chain's CDR3 is CSASPLSGVGHEQYF. CDR3 in DNA: TGCAGTGCTAGCCCCCTTAGCGGGGTGGGGCACGAGCAGTACTTC.

The chain carries TRBV4-1 and TRBJ2-1; D is perhaps TRBD2 (5 bases). CDR3 length: 16 amino acids. Trimming removed 0 bases at V and 6 bases at J, with 15 bases between. Germline V lookup: CDR1 MGHRA, CDR2 YSYEKL. As DNA, the CDR3 is TGCGCCAGCAGCCAAGATAGGGTAGCGCCGAGCAATGAGCAGTTCTTC. Amino acids: CASSQDRVAPSNEQFF.

This chain joins TRBV4-2 and TRBJ1-5; 7 bases match TRBD1. V was clipped by 5 bases and J by 9 bases; unmatched bases: 10. The germline CDR1 and CDR2 sequences are LGHNA and YNFKEQ. The CDR3 is 14 amino acids. This chain's CDR3 is CASSTDREGLPQHF. The CDR3 DNA follows: TGTGCCAGCAGCACCGACAGGGAGGGTTTGCCCCAGCATTTT.

In its sample, this clonotype was seen a few times. The chain joins TRBV20-1 to TRBJ1-5; no firm D call. Germline CDR1 and CDR2: DFQATT and SNEGSKA (reference sequence). Between the trimmed V and J ends, which lost 3 bases and 2 bases, there was a span of 23 bases. This CDR3 has 18 amino acids. The chain's CDR3 is CSARLPGFESGRNQPQHF. The CDR3 DNA follows: TGCAGTGCTAGGTTGCCCGGGTTTGAGTCTGGGCGCAATCAGCCCCAGCATTTT.

In the case of this clonotype: An end of the junction differs from the germline gene, which may be a read error. The CDR3 sequence is CASSLEGRTGSDTQYF. As DNA, the CDR3 is TGTGCCAGCAGCTTGGAGGGACGAACAGGTAGTGATACGCAGTATTTT. The V gene is TRBV5-1, the J gene TRBJ2-3; D is possibly TRBD2 (6 bases). Germline CDR1 and CDR2: SGHRS and YFSETQ. This CDR3 is 16 amino acids long.

Details on this clonotype: This may be a read error: a much more frequent sequence differs by one nucleotide. The rearrangement links TRBV12-3 or TRBV12-4 to TRBJ2-3; 7 positions match TRBD1. The CDR3 loop spans 12 amino acids. The CDR3 bases are TGTGCCAGCAACAGGGGAACAGATGCGCAGTATTTT. It is translated as CASNRGTDAQYF.

This clonotype showed up just a few times. V is TRBV2 and J is TRBJ2-3; 7 bases are shared with TRBD2. J was trimmed by 0 bases and V by 6 bases; bases with no gene match: 6. Germline CDR1 and CDR2: SNHLY and FYNNEI. CDR3 length equals 15 residues. The CDR3 region is CASRRDYLSTDTQYF. The CDR3 coding sequence is TGTGCCAGCAGACGGGACTACCTTAGCACAGATACGCAGTATTTT.

This clonotype was detected a few times. The CDR3 coding sequence is TGTGCCAGCAGTTCCTTCGGCGACAGGGGGTCCCCGGAGACCCAGTACTTC. Its translation: CASSSFGDRGSPETQYF. The V and J genes are TRBV12-3 or TRBV12-4 and TRBJ2-5; 9 positions match TRBD1. This CDR3 has 17 amino acids. V dropped 4 bases and J dropped 5; count of bases not matched to a gene: 14.

This clonotype was seen a handful of times. The chain recombines TRBV2 with TRBJ2-5, with 10 bases aligning to TRBD2. The trim removed 6 bases at V and 9 bases at J, leaving 13 bases unmatched. CDR3 length: 15 residues. The germline V gene has CDR1 SNHLY and CDR2 FYNNEI. CDR3 in amino acids: CASSPSGRSSEPQYF. The DNA of the CDR3 is TGTGCCAGCAGCCCTAGCGGGAGAAGCTCCGAGCCCCAGTACTTC. The entire variable domain, with the rest obtained from reference TRBV2 and TRBJ2-5, is as follows: EPEVTQTPSHQVTQMGQEVILRCVPISNHLYFYWYRQILGQKVEFLVSFYNNEISEKSEIFDDQFSVERPDGSNFTLKIRSTKLEDSAMYFCASSPSGRSSEPQYFGPGTRLLVL.